What follows are 12 T cell receptor beta chains derived from one specimen sequenced in a study of beta chain features in type 1 diabetes (dated by TCRdb to about 2018). Library preparation used the immunoSEQ multiplex PCR assay. The High Capacity cDNA Reverse Transcription Kit was used to reverse transcribe all of the isolated RNA, meaning that expressed TCRB transcripts were what got sequenced. TCRdb's version of the immuneACCESS table is confined to in-frame rearrangements and falls short of the full clone set. An unresolved V gene accounts for under half of the shortfall where checked; the remainder is of unknown origin. Counted in this sample were 350,000 or so clones; roughly a fifth of them appeared once. Of the sample, 0.044% is held by the ten largest clones. Sequenced: naive CD4+ T cells from blood. The sample's cell subset or site label, in plain terms: true naive CD4+ T cells. The source of these receptors is a woman between 18 and 29 years old in good health.

The rearrangement links TRBV5-1 to TRBJ2-2; D unclear. The V gene's germline CDR1 is SGHRS and CDR2 YFSETQ. Trimming took 1 base from V and 1 from J, leaving 5 bases between them. The CDR3 consists of 14 residues. The CDR3 region is CASSLSWNTGELFF. CDR3 nucleotide sequence: TGCGCCAGCAGCTTGTCGTGGAACACCGGGGAGCTGTTTTTT.

V and J are TRBV18 and TRBJ1-2; 8 bases map to TRBD1. The CDR3 loop spans 14 amino acids. CDR1 KGHSH and CDR2 LQKENI come from the germline V gene. The V segment lost 6 bases and the J segment 8 bases; nucleotides outside the gene matches: 11. Written as DNA, the CDR3 is TGTGCCAGCTCCCAGGACAGGGACGCTTCGGGCTACACCTTC. Translation: CASSQDRDASGYTF.

The chain joins TRBV30 to TRBJ2-7; D might be TRBD2 (6 bases). Trimming removed 5 bases from V and 6 bases from J, with 17 bases in between. This CDR3 has 13 residues. Germline CDR1 is GTSNPN and CDR2 is SVGIG (reference sequence). CDR3 protein: CAWLRASVSEQYF. In DNA form, the CDR3 reads TGTGCCTGGCTTAGGGCTAGCGTGTCCGAGCAGTACTTC.

This clone turned up a few times. The chain joins TRBV15 to TRBJ2-1, with 10 bases lining up with TRBD2. Looked up from germline, CDR1 is LNHNV and CDR2 is YYDKDF (reference sequence). The CDR3 consists of 16 residues. V shed 3 bases and J 1 base; nucleotides not matched to a gene: 3. The CDR3 region has the DNA TGTGCCACCAGCAGGGGTAGCGGGGGGTCCTACAATGAGCAGTTCTTC. Its protein product is CATSRGSGGSYNEQFF.

This chain joins TRBV7-2 and TRBJ2-7, with 7 bases identical to TRBD2. CDR1 is SGHTA and CDR2 is FQGNSA in the germline V gene. The CDR3 is 12 amino acids. V shed 5 bases and J 6 bases; nucleotides not matched to a gene: 4. In nucleotides, the CDR3 is TGTGCCAGCAGCCCCGGGGGGTTCGAGCAGTACTTC. Amino acids: CASSPGGFEQYF.

This clone was seen only a few times. The J gene is TRBJ2-5, the V gene TRBV18; TRBD1 might be the D (6 bases). CDR3 length: 16 amino acids. Germline CDR1 reads KGHSH; CDR2 reads LQKENI. The V end lost 2 bases, the J end lost 5 bases, and 18 bases lay between the germline ends. CDR3 region: CASSPGASGDGETQYF. In DNA, the CDR3 is TGTGCCAGCTCACCAGGCGCATCAGGGGACGGGGAGACCCAGTACTTC.

This clone was found a few times. This chain links TRBV4-1 with TRBJ1-5; D is undetermined. Looked up from germline, CDR1 is MGHRA and CDR2 is YSYEKL. The CDR3 is 13 amino acids. V lost 0 bases and J lost 6, with 6 bases in between. The DNA for the CDR3 is TGCGCCAGCAGCCAAGAGCTGGCTCAGCCCCAGCATTTT. Amino acid sequence: CASSQELAQPQHF.

This clone was seen a handful of times. The chain is built from TRBV4-1 and TRBJ2-1; no clear D. Per germline, CDR1 MGHRA and CDR2 YSYEKL. This CDR3 has 11 residues. Trimming cost V 3 bases and J 8 bases, with 5 bases left between them. CDR3 in DNA: TGCGCCAGCAGCCAGGAGTATGAGCAGTTCTTC. Encoded protein: CASSQEYEQFF.

V and J are TRBV5-1 and TRBJ1-1; D is ambiguous. The V and J ends lost 0 bases and 2 bases respectively, with 8 bases between them. This CDR3 contains 14 residues. The V gene's germline CDR1 is SGHRS and CDR2 YFSETQ. The CDR3 sequence: CASSLAFTNTEAFF. The CDR3 DNA is TGCGCCAGCAGCTTGGCCTTTACAAACACTGAAGCTTTCTTT.

This clone was observed a few times. Other DNA sequences in this sample translate to the same CDR3. This chain joins TRBV10-3 and TRBJ2-7; D is uncertain. Between the trimmed V and J ends, which lost 0 bases and 4 bases, there was a span of 4 bases. The CDR3 runs to 12 residues. The germline V gene encodes CDR1 ENHRY and CDR2 SYGVKD. This CDR3 is CAISESSYEQYF. CDR3 DNA: TGTGCCATCAGTGAGTCGAGTTACGAGCAGTACTTC.

This rearrangement joins TRBV30 to TRBJ2-2; D gene ambiguous. Germline CDR1 is GTSNPN and CDR2 is SVGIG (reference sequence). V was pared by 0 bases and J by 3 bases, with 5 bases between. The CDR3 covers 13 residues. The chain's CDR3 is CAWSVSYTGELFF. CDR3 nucleotides: TGTGCCTGGAGTGTATCCTACACCGGGGAGCTGTTTTTT.

V gene TRBV6-6 combines with J gene TRBJ1-1, with D unclear. Trimming took off 6 bases at V and 4 bases at J, with 9 bases between the two ends. Germline-derived CDR1 and CDR2 are MNHNY and SVGAGI (reference sequence). CDR3 length equals 12 residues. CDR3 loop: CASSRGGTEAFF. As DNA, the CDR3 is TGTGCCAGCAGCCGGGGAGGCACTGAAGCTTTCTTT.